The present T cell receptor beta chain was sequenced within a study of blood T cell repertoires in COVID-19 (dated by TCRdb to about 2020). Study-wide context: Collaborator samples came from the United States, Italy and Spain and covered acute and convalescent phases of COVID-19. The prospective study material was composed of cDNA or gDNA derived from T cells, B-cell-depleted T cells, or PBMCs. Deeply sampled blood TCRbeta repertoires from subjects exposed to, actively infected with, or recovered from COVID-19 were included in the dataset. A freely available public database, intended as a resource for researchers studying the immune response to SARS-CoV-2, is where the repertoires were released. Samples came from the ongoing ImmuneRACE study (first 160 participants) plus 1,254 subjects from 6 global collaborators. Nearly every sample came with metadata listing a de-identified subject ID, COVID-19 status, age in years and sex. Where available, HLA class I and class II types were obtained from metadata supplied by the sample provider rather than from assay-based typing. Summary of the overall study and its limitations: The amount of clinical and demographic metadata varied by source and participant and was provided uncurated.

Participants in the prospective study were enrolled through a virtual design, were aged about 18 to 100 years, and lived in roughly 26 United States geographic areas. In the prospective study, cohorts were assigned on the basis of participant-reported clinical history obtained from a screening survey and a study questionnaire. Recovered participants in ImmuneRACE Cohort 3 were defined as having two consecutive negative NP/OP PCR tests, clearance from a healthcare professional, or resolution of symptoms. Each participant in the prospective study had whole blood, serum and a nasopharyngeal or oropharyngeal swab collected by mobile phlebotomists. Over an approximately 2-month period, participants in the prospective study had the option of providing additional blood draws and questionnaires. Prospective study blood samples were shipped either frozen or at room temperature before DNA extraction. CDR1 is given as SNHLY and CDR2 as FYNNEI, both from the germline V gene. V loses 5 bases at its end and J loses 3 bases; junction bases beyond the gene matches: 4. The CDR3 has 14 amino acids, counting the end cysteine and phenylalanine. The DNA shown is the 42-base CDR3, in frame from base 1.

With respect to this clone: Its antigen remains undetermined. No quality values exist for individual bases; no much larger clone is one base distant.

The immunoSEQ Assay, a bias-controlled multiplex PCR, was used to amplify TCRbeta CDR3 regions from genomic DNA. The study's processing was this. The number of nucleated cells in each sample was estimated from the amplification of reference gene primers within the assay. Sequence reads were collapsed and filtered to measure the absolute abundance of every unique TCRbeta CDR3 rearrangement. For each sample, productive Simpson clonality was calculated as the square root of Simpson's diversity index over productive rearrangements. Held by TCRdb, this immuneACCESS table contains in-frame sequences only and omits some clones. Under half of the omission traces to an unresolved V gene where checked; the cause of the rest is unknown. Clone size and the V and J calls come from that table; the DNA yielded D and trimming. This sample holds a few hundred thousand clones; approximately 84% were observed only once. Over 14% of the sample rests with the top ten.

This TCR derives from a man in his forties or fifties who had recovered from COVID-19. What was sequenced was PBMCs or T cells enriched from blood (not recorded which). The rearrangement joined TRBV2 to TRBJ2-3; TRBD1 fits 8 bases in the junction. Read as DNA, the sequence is TGTGCCAGCAGTCAGGGGGCGGTGACAGATACGCAGTATTTT. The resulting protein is CASSQGAVTDTQYF.